The 5 T cell receptor beta chains below all came from one sample that was sequenced in a study of beta chain features in type 1 diabetes. The whole isolated RNA underwent reverse transcription, so sequencing captured expressed TCRB transcripts. TCRdb's copy holds only in-frame clones and misses some; the assay was immunoSEQ multiplex PCR. The table shows 200,000 to 250,000 clones, with 11% occurring only once. The sequencing sample was made of central memory CD4+ T cells from blood. The receptors stem from a man aged 18 to 29 in good health.

This sequence joins TRBV27 and TRBJ1-6; the D gene is possibly TRBD1 (6 bases). The V end was cut by 3 bases, the J end by 6 bases, with 12 bases between. CDR3 size: 15 residues. Germline V lookup: CDR1 MNHEY, CDR2 SMNVEV (reference sequence). The CDR3 DNA sequence: TGTGCCAGCAGTTTCTTATCAGGGGCTAATTCACCCCTCCACTTT. It codes for CASSFLSGANSPLHF.

The rearrangement uses TRBV4-2 and TRBJ2-3; no definite D call. CDR3 size: 15 residues. The germline V gene has CDR1 LGHNA and CDR2 YNFKEQ. V gave up 3 bases and J gave up 2 bases, with 12 bases separating them. The CDR3, as DNA: TGTGCCAGCAGCCAGGGTGGACCTAACACAGATACGCAGTATTTT. Protein product: CASSQGGPNTDTQYF.

This clone was observed at least ten times. The rearrangement joins TRBV6-1 to TRBJ2-3; 10 bases fit TRBD1. V was clipped by 5 bases and J by 6 bases; unmatched bases: 5. The CDR3 is 14 residues long. Germline V lookup: CDR1 MNHNS, CDR2 SASEGT. The CDR3 here is CASSLGQGFDTQYF. CDR3 coding DNA: TGTGCCAGCAGTTTGGGACAGGGGTTCGATACGCAGTATTTT.

There are a few counts of this clone. This rearrangement joins TRBV4-3 to TRBJ2-1; 13 bases map to TRBD2. Unmatched junction bases numbered 4, after V lost 6 bases and J lost 5 bases. The CDR3 covers 15 residues. Germline V gives CDR1 LGHNA, CDR2 YSLEER. In DNA, the CDR3 is TGCGCCAGCAGACGGACTAGCGGGGGAGACAATGAGCAGTTCTTC. This codes for CASRRTSGGDNEQFF.

This clone has a handful of counts. J is TRBJ2-7 and V is TRBV2; 8 bases map to TRBD1. Germline V gene lookup returns CDR1 SNHLY and CDR2 FYNNEI. The V segment lost 8 bases and the J segment 0 bases; nucleotides outside the gene matches: 9. The length of the CDR3 is 15 residues. The CDR3 loop reads CASGQTGDPSYEQYF. CDR3 nucleotide sequence: TGTGCCAGCGGTCAGACAGGGGACCCCTCCTACGAGCAGTACTTC.